Listed below are T cell receptor beta chains from one sample, sequenced in a study of blood T cell repertoires in COVID-19. Sequencing used immunoSEQ multiplex PCR; TCRdb keeps in-frame clones, though not all of them. This sample has 150,000 or so clones, with roughly 80% found just once. The material sequenced was peripheral blood. The receptors were gathered from a woman in her fifties or sixties with acute or convalescent COVID-19. Each CDR3 is given with its conserved first and last residue. D genes are given only for firm matches. A row's size may be missing; if present it is once, few, many or a size class.

J gene: TRBJ1-1
D gene: -
clone size: -
V gene: TRBV10-3
CDR3 DNA: TGTGCCATCAAGGGGGATACGAACACTGAAGCTTTCTTT
CDR3 protein: CAIKGDTNTEAFF

J gene: TRBJ1-6
D gene: -
clone size: -
V gene: TRBV4-2
CDR3 DNA: TGTGCCAGCAGCCAAGAAAGCTCACCCCTCCACTTT
CDR3 protein: CASSQESSPLHF

J gene: TRBJ1-1
D gene: TRBD1
clone size: once
V gene: TRBV7-3
CDR3 DNA: TGTGCCAGCAGCAAGACAGGGGTGAACACTGAAGCTTTCTTT
CDR3 protein: CASSKTGVNTEAFF

J gene: TRBJ2-7
D gene: -
clone size: -
V gene: TRBV27
CDR3 DNA: TGTGCCAGCAGTTTAGGGGGGAGCCATTCCTACGAGCAGTACTTC
CDR3 protein: CASSLGGSHSYEQYF

J gene: TRBJ1-1
D gene: -
clone size: -
V gene: TRBV19
CDR3 DNA: TGTGCCAGTAGTATTTCGCGGGGAGGTACTGAAGCTTTCTTT
CDR3 protein: CASSISRGGTEAFF

J gene: TRBJ1-5
D gene: -
clone size: -
V gene: TRBV7-2
CDR3 DNA: TGTGCCAGCAGCTCAAAAGCCACAGGGCTAAGTCAGCCCCAGCATTTT
CDR3 protein: CASSSKATGLSQPQHF

J gene: TRBJ2-3
D gene: -
clone size: -
V gene: TRBV5-1
CDR3 DNA: TGCGCCAGCAGCTTGGGGTTGGGAGAGGCAGATACGCAGTATTTT
CDR3 protein: CASSLGLGEADTQYF

J gene: TRBJ1-1
D gene: -
clone size: -
V gene: TRBV7-9
CDR3 DNA: TGTGCCAGCAGCTTAAGATCCTCGACAGAGAGCACTGAAGCTTTCTTT
CDR3 protein: CASSLRSSTESTEAFF

J gene: TRBJ1-2
D gene: -
clone size: -
V gene: TRBV7-7
CDR3 DNA: TGTGCCAGCATCCGCAAACGGGAGGGAAACTATGGCTACACCTTC
CDR3 protein: CASIRKREGNYGYTF

J gene: TRBJ2-2
D gene: -
clone size: -
V gene: TRBV5-5
CDR3 DNA: TGTGCCAGCAGCTTGGGGCGGGGAACCGGGGAGCTGTTTTTT
CDR3 protein: CASSLGRGTGELFF

J gene: TRBJ1-3
D gene: -
clone size: -
V gene: TRBV5-1
CDR3 DNA: TGCGCCAGCAGCTTGAAGGGACTCTCAGGAATATTGAACACCATATATTTT
CDR3 protein: CASSLKGLSGILNTIYF

J gene: TRBJ2-3
D gene: -
clone size: -
V gene: TRBV7-2
CDR3 DNA: TGTGCCAGCAGCGCGCGCTATGACTCCGGGACAGATACGCAGTATTTT
CDR3 protein: CASSARYDSGTDTQYF

J gene: TRBJ2-3
D gene: TRBD2
clone size: -
V gene: TRBV6-2/TRBV6-3
CDR3 DNA: TGTGCCAGCAGCCCTCGTTTTCAGCGGGGCGGGGATACGCAGTATTTT
CDR3 protein: CASSPRFQRGGDTQYF

J gene: TRBJ1-1
D gene: -
clone size: -
V gene: TRBV3-1/TRBV3-2
CDR3 DNA: TGTGCCAGCAGCCAAGAAAGGTTAGGCAGGGAGGGAAACACTGAAGCTTTCTTT
CDR3 protein: CASSQERLGREGNTEAFF

J gene: TRBJ2-3
D gene: -
clone size: -
V gene: TRBV20-1
CDR3 DNA: TGCAGTGCGCCTACAGGGTATACGCAGTATTTT
CDR3 protein: CSAPTGYTQYF

J gene: TRBJ1-5
D gene: TRBD1
clone size: -
V gene: TRBV2
CDR3 DNA: TGTGCCAGCAGCCGACAGGGAACCGATGATAGCAATCAGCCCCAGCATTTT
CDR3 protein: CASSRQGTDDSNQPQHF

J gene: TRBJ2-1
D gene: -
clone size: -
V gene: TRBV10-1
CDR3 DNA: TGCGCCAGCAGTGGCGGGATACCCTACAATGAGCAGTTCTTC
CDR3 protein: CASSGGIPYNEQFF

J gene: TRBJ1-1
D gene: TRBD1
clone size: -
V gene: TRBV18
CDR3 DNA: TGTGCCAGCTCACCGGACAGGGTTTCTAGTGCCTCTTTCTTT
CDR3 protein: CASSPDRVSSASFF

J gene: TRBJ1-3
D gene: -
clone size: -
V gene: TRBV6-5
CDR3 DNA: TGTGCCAGCAGTTACTCACGGGGTGGGGGAAACACCATATATTTT
CDR3 protein: CASSYSRGGGNTIYF

J gene: TRBJ1-5
D gene: -
clone size: once
V gene: TRBV19
CDR3 DNA: TGTGCCACCCGGTCTGGGAGACAAAGCAATCAGCCCCAGCATTTT
CDR3 protein: CATRSGRQSNQPQHF

J gene: TRBJ2-7
D gene: TRBD1
clone size: -
V gene: TRBV7-3
CDR3 DNA: TGTGCCAGCAGCTTAGACAGGGCAGGGTACGAGCAGTACTTC
CDR3 protein: CASSLDRAGYEQYF

J gene: TRBJ2-7
D gene: -
clone size: -
V gene: TRBV12-3/TRBV12-4
CDR3 DNA: TGTGCCAGCAGGCGGGACCTGTACGAGCAGTACTTC
CDR3 protein: CASRRDLYEQYF

J gene: TRBJ1-2
D gene: TRBD1
clone size: -
V gene: TRBV24-1
CDR3 DNA: TGTGCCACCAGTGATACGACAGGGATAGATGGCTACACCTTC
CDR3 protein: CATSDTTGIDGYTF

J gene: TRBJ1-4
D gene: -
clone size: few
V gene: TRBV3-1/TRBV3-2
CDR3 DNA: TGTGCCAGCAGCCAAGATGGGAGTTACGAAAAACTGTTTTTT
CDR3 protein: CASSQDGSYEKLFF

J gene: TRBJ2-7
D gene: -
clone size: few
V gene: TRBV2
CDR3 DNA: TGTGCCAGCAGTCTCTCCTACGAGCAGTACTTC
CDR3 protein: CASSLSYEQYF

J gene: TRBJ1-2
D gene: TRBD1
clone size: once
V gene: TRBV5-4
CDR3 DNA: TGTGCCAGCAGGTCGGGACAGACCCACTATGGCTACACCTTC
CDR3 protein: CASRSGQTHYGYTF

J gene: TRBJ1-6
D gene: -
clone size: -
V gene: TRBV10-1
CDR3 DNA: TGCGCCAGCAGTGACAAGAGAAGTAATTCACCCCTCCACTTT
CDR3 protein: CASSDKRSNSPLHF

J gene: TRBJ1-6
D gene: -
clone size: -
V gene: TRBV19
CDR3 DNA: TGTGCCAGTAGTATACAGCAGGGTGTGAATTCACCCCTCCACTTT
CDR3 protein: CASSIQQGVNSPLHF

J gene: TRBJ1-5
D gene: -
clone size: -
V gene: TRBV3-1/TRBV3-2
CDR3 DNA: TGTGCCAGCAGCCAACCCCACAGAGTTTATAGCAATCAGCCCCAGCATTTT
CDR3 protein: CASSQPHRVYSNQPQHF

J gene: TRBJ2-3
D gene: TRBD2
clone size: -
V gene: TRBV2
CDR3 DNA: TGTGCCAGCAGTGAATTCACTAGCGGGGGGCATACGCAGTATTTT
CDR3 protein: CASSEFTSGGHTQYF